The 15 T cell receptor beta chains below were found in one sample sequenced in a study of T cells in Graves' hyperthyroidism and ophthalmopathy. Amplified TCR beta CDR3 regions derived from RNA transcripts. The study used the HTBI primer set for a first-round RT-PCR of the TCR CDR3. In TCRdb, the multiplex PCR reads were re-called with MiXCR into one record per CDR3 protein. The table lists a few hundred thousand distinct CDR3 sequences, 19% of them singletons, with around 3.6% in the top ten. Sequencing was performed on blood. The receptors stem from a woman aged 18-29 years with Graves' hyperthyroidism.

This clonotype has just one count. The chain joins TRBV19 to TRBJ1-5; D is uncertain. Germline loops: CDR1 LNHDA, CDR2 SQIVND (reference sequence). V was pared by 7 bases and J by 1 base, with 8 bases between. The CDR3 is 13 residues long. CDR3 sequence reads: CASTDTSNQPQHF. CDR3 bases: TGTGCCAGTACCGATACGAGCAATCAGCCCCAGCATTTT.

This clonotype was recorded at least ten times. V gene TRBV5-1 combines with J gene TRBJ1-1; D call uncertain. The CDR3 is made up of 14 amino acids. The V and J ends lost 3 bases and 1 base respectively, with 10 bases between them. CDR1 is SGHRS, CDR2 YFSETQ, per germline. In DNA, the CDR3 is TGCGCCAGCAGCTCCCTCGGCGGGAACACTGAAGCTTTCTTT. This translates into CASSSLGGNTEAFF.

This chain joins TRBV20-1 and TRBJ1-1, with a possible D match to TRBD1 (6 bases). The CDR3 covers 12 residues. Trimming took 7 bases from V and 1 from J, leaving 10 bases between them. Germline values: CDR1 DFQATT, CDR2 SNEGSKA (reference sequence). The CDR3 loop reads CSGLGGNTEAFF. In DNA form, the CDR3 reads TGCAGTGGCCTAGGGGGGAACACTGAAGCTTTCTTT.

This clonotype was detected ten times or more. The V and J genes are TRBV6-5 and TRBJ1-5; 8 bases are a match to TRBD1. Looked up from germline, CDR1 is MNHEY and CDR2 is SVGAGI. This CDR3 has 14 residues. V was pared by 7 bases and J by 5 bases, with 7 bases of the junction left unmatched. As DNA, the CDR3 is TGTGCCAGCACACCGCAGACAGGGGATCAGCCCCAGCATTTT. It specifies CASTPQTGDQPQHF.

The J gene is TRBJ1-2, the V gene TRBV30, with TRBD1 matching over 11 bases. CDR3 size: 16 residues. The germline CDR1 and CDR2 sequences are GTSNPN and SVGIG (reference sequence). Germline trimming cut 0 bases from V and 4 bases from J; bases unmatched to any gene: 7. CDR3 DNA: TGTGCCTGGAGTGTACCCGGACAGGGGGCGACCTATGGCTACACCTTC. This gives the protein CAWSVPGQGATYGYTF.

In this sample, this clonotype turned up many times. A read error is possible here, since a much larger clone lies one base away. CDR3 nucleotides: TGCACTGCTCCACCAGCCCAAGAGACCCAGTACTTC. This gives the protein CTAPPAQETQYF. The V gene is TRBV20-1, the J gene TRBJ2-5; D is unclear. CDR1 and CDR2 (germline): DFQATT, SNEGSKA (reference sequence). CDR3 length: 12 amino acids.

The table lists this clonotype with many counts. The CDR3 sequence is CAWSVSDYGYTF. The CDR3 bases are TGTGCCTGGAGTGTGTCAGACTATGGCTACACCTTC. This chain uses TRBV30 with TRBJ1-2; no clear D gene. The CDR3 is 12 amino acids. Trimming removed 0 bases from V and 3 bases from J, with 5 bases in between. Germline V gene lookup returns CDR1 GTSNPN and CDR2 SVGIG (reference sequence).

This clonotype has at least ten counts. The chain links TRBV6-8 to TRBJ2-7; D might be TRBD1 (6 bases). CDR1 and CDR2 from the germline V gene are MNHGY and SAAAGT. The CDR3 has 14 residues. With 8 bases removed from V and 3 bases from J, the gap between germline ends came to 17 bases. The CDR3 here is CASLLGDTYYEQYF. For the CDR3, the DNA is TGTGCCAGCTTACTGGGGGACACCTACTACGAGCAGTACTTC.

The chain recombines TRBV6-5 with TRBJ2-5; D might be TRBD1 (6 bases). V lost 4 bases, J lost 2 bases, and 11 bases lay in between. From germline, CDR1 is MNHEY and CDR2 SVGAGI. The CDR3 consists of 14 residues. The CDR3 region has the DNA TGTGCCAGCAGTTGGGGGCGGGTACAAGAGACCCAGTACTTC. Translation gives CASSWGRVQETQYF.

This clonotype was seen many times. The rearrangement links TRBV7-8 to TRBJ1-1; TRBD1 matches 8 bases. The CDR3 is 15 residues long. V lost 4 bases and J lost 3; bases outside the gene matches: 7. Per germline, CDR1 SGHVS and CDR2 FQNEAQ. CDR3 DNA sequence: TGTGCCAGCAGCTGGACAGGGAGGGGGGACACTGAAGCTTTCTTT. This encodes CASSWTGRGDTEAFF.

This clonotype appeared many times. This rearrangement joins TRBV7-8 to TRBJ2-5; D possibly corresponds to TRBD1 (6 bases). Germline CDR1 reads SGHVS; CDR2 reads FQNEAQ. V gave up 7 bases and J gave up 3 bases, with 21 bases separating them. The CDR3 runs to 16 residues. The CDR3 bases are TGTGCCAGCACCAGCTACAGGAGGACAGTGAAAGAGACCCAGTACTTC. Translated, it gives CASTSYRRTVKETQYF.

In this sample, this clonotype turned up many times. V and J are TRBV27 and TRBJ1-5, with unresolved D. Looked up from germline, CDR1 is MNHEY and CDR2 is SMNVEV (reference sequence). The CDR3 sequence is 13 residues long. The V gene lost 6 bases and the J gene lost 3 bases, with 9 bases spanning the gap. The DNA for the CDR3 is TGTGCCAGCAGAAAGGGCGTCAATCAGCCCCAGCATTTT. Amino acid sequence: CASRKGVNQPQHF.

This clonotype came up many times. The genes are TRBV2 and TRBJ1-1, with 8 bases matching TRBD1. This CDR3 is built from 14 residues. From germline, CDR1 is SNHLY and CDR2 FYNNEI. CDR3 region: CAAETGEGNTEAFF. CDR3 coding DNA: TGTGCGGCCGAGACAGGGGAAGGTAACACTGAAGCTTTCTTT.

This clonotype was recorded at least ten times. The chain joins TRBV7-2 to TRBJ1-2; TRBD1 is a possible D gene (6 bases). This CDR3 is 14 amino acids long. V lost 5 bases, J lost 8 bases, and 18 bases lay in between. Germline loops: CDR1 SGHTA, CDR2 FQGNSA. The CDR3 is CASSVGGGSYGYTF. In nucleotides, the CDR3 is TGTGCCAGCAGCGTAGGCGGGGGCTCCTACGGCTACACCTTC.

This clonotype has just a few counts. The chain has TRBV7-6 and TRBJ2-2, with D tentatively TRBD1 or TRBD2 (5 bases each). Trimming shortened V by 9 bases and J by 2 bases, and 13 bases separated the two germline ends. Germline CDR1 is SGHVS and CDR2 is FNYEAQ. The CDR3 is 14 amino acids. Here the CDR3 reads CASQRGLNTGELFF. The CDR3 DNA sequence: TGTGCCAGTCAACGGGGCCTAAACACCGGGGAGCTGTTTTTT.